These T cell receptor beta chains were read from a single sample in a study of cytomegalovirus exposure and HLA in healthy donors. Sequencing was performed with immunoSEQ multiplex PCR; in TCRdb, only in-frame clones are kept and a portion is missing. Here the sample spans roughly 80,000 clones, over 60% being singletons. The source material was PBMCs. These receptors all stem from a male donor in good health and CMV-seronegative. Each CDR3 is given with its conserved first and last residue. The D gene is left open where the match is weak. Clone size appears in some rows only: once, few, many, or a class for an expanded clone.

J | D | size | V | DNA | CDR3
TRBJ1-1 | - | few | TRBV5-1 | TGCGCCAGCAGCTTGGCGGTTGACAGGCCTCGCGAAGCTTTCTTT | CASSLAVDRPREAFF
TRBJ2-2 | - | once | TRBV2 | TGTGCCAGCAGTCCCATTAAGGGGGGGGAGCTGTTTTTT | CASSPIKGGELFF
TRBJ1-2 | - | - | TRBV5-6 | TGTGCCAGCAGCCCGGAAGGAGCGAGATATGGCTACACCTTC | CASSPEGARYGYTF
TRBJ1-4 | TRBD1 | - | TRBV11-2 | TGTGCCAGCAGCCCAGGACAGGGAGTTATTCTGTTTTTT | CASSPGQGVILFF
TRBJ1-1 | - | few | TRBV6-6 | TGTGCCAGCACCGGAGGCTGGGCAGGAGGGACTGAAGCTTTCTTT | CASTGGWAGGTEAFF
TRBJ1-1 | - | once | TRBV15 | TGTGCCACCAGCAGAGATCGTAACATGAACACTGAAGCTTTCTTT | CATSRDRNMNTEAFF
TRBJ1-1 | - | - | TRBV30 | TGTGCCTGGAATGCACATCCCTCCGCTGAAGCTTTCTTT | CAWNAHPSAEAFF
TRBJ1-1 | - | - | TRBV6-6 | TGTGCCAGCACCCAGACGGACAGCGAACCTGAAGCTTTCTTT | CASTQTDSEPEAFF
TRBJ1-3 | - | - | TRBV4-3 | TGCGCCAGCAGCAGGGGGTTCAGCCTGTCTGGAAACACCATATATTTT | CASSRGFSLSGNTIYF
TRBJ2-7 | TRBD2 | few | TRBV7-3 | TGTGCCAGCAGCTTAGGAGCGGGAGGGCCTCGGGAGCAGTACTTC | CASSLGAGGPREQYF
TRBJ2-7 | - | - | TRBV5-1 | TGCGCCAGCAAACGAGGCTTCGTCGACCAATACGAGCAGTACTTC | CASKRGFVDQYEQYF
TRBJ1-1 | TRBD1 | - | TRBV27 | TGTGCCAGCAGTTTCGGGACAGGGTCGGACACTGAAGCTTTCTTT | CASSFGTGSDTEAFF
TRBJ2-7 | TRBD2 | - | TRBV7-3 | TGTGCCAGCAGCTTCCACCCCGCTCAGACTAGCGGGATGATCTACGAGCAGTACTTC | CASSFHPAQTSGMIYEQYF
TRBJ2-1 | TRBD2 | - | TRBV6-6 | TGTGCCAGCAGTTACTCACTAGCGGGAGGCTACAATGAGCAGTTCTTC | CASSYSLAGGYNEQFF
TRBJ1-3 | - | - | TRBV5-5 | TGTGCCAGCAGCACAGGGTCACGAAACACCATATATTTT | CASSTGSRNTIYF
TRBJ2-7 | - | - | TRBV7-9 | TGTGCCAGCAACGGGCTCGGACAGTACGAGCAGTACTTC | CASNGLGQYEQYF
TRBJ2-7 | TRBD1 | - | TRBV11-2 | TGTGCCAGCAGCTCAAGCAGACAGGGAACCAACGAGCAGTACTTC | CASSSSRQGTNEQYF
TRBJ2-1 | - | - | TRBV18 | TGTGCCAGCTCACCCGGCGGGACAGTCCTCAATGAGCAGTTCTTC | CASSPGGTVLNEQFF
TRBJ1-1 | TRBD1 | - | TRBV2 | TGTGCCAGCAGTCCCGACAGGGACACTGAAGCTTTCTTT | CASSPDRDTEAFF
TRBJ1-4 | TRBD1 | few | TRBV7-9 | TGTGCCAGCAGCTTACAACAGGGGGCGGTGTTTTTT | CASSLQQGAVFF
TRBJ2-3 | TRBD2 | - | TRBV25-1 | TGTGCCAGCAGTGAACCGAGCGGGAGGGCCGCAGATACGCAGTATTTT | CASSEPSGRAADTQYF
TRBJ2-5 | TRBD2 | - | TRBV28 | TGTGCCAGCAGGCTGACTAGCGGGCGTGGGGAGACCCAGTACTTC | CASRLTSGRGETQYF
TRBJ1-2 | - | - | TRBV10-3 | TGTGCCATCAGTGAGCCAGGGTGGGATGGCTACACCTTC | CAISEPGWDGYTF
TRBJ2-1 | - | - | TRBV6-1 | TGTGCCAGCAGTGACGGTCCGGGGTACAATGAGCAGTTCTTC | CASSDGPGYNEQFF
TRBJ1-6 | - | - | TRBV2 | TGTGCCAGCAAGCCGCGGGGGGCTGGGTCACCCCTCCACTTT | CASKPRGAGSPLHF
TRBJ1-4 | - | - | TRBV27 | TGTGCCAGCACCCCAAGAGGGACACGTAATGAAAAACTGTTTTTT | CASTPRGTRNEKLFF
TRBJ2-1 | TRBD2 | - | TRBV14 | TGTGCCAGCAGCCTTATTCAGCGGGGAGATTACAATGAGCAGTTCTTC | CASSLIQRGDYNEQFF
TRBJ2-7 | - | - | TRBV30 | TGTGCCTGTAACTTCCATCAGGGGCCCCGCGGCGAGCAGTACTTC | CACNFHQGPRGEQYF
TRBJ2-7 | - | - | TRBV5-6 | TGTGCCAGCAGCTCTACAGGGAGATACGAGCAGTACTTC | CASSSTGRYEQYF
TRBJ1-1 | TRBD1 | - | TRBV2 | TGTGCCAGCAGTGGGGACAGTTTTGAAGCTTTCTTT | CASSGDSFEAFF
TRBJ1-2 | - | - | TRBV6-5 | TGTGCCAGCAGTTACTCTCTTACAGGGATTCACTATGGCTACACCTTC | CASSYSLTGIHYGYTF
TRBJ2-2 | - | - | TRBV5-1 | TGCGCCAGCAGCTTCGTTAGCTTTAACACCGGGGAGCTGTTTTTT | CASSFVSFNTGELFF
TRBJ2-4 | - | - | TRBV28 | TGTGCCAGCAGTTTATATGGAGGGTCGGCCAAAAACATTCAGTACTTC | CASSLYGGSAKNIQYF
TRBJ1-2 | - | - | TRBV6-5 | TGTGCCAGCAGTTACTCGACAGACTATGGCTACACCTTC | CASSYSTDYGYTF
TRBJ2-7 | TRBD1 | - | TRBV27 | TGTGCGACGGGGACAGGGGTCTACGAGCAGTACTTC | CATGTGVYEQYF
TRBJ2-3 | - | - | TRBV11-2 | TGTGCCAGCAGAACCCGACAAGACTATACGACTAGCACAGATACGCAGTATTTT | CASRTRQDYTTSTDTQYF
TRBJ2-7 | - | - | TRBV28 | TGTGCCAGCACCAGCGGCTCCTACGAGCAGTACTTC | CASTSGSYEQYF
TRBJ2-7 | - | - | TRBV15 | TGTGCCACCAGCAGAGACGGACAGCTCTACGAGCAGTACTTC | CATSRDGQLYEQYF
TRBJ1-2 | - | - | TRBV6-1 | TGTGCCAGCAGTGAGGGGAGGGGCTATGGCTACACCTTC | CASSEGRGYGYTF
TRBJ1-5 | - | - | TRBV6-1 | TGTGCCAGCAGTATCTATAATCAGCCCCAGCATTTT | CASSIYNQPQHF
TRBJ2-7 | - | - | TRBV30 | TGTGCCTGGACTCGGGACTTTTACGACTACGAGCAGTACTTC | CAWTRDFYDYEQYF
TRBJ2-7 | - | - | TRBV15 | TGTGCCACCAGCAGAGTGGGAGACATCGACGAGCAGTACTTC | CATSRVGDIDEQYF
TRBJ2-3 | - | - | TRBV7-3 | TGTGCCAGCAGCTTAAGGGGGGCGGGAGCAATTTTTGATACGCAGTATTTT | CASSLRGAGAIFDTQYF